The rows below give T cell receptor beta chains drawn from one sample of a study of beta chain features in type 1 diabetes. Libraries were prepared by immunoSEQ multiplex PCR; TCRdb keeps only in-frame clonotypes and omits some of them. This sample yields around 40,000 clones, of which about 51% are seen a single time; approximately 2.1% belongs to the top ten. What was sequenced was Tregs from blood. The receptor source for this set is a woman younger than 35 in good health. CDR3s include the opening cysteine and the closing phenylalanine or tryptophan.

v_gene	CDR3aa
TRBV28	CASCTNPTGTYEQYF
TRBV30	CASVARNYEQYF
TRBV28	CASSLSGQGFSGANVLTF
TRBV14	CASSQDLTGSVTGELFF
TRBV5-4	CASSLSRGNTEAFF
TRBV18	CASSPHTAFNQPQHF
TRBV27	CASSLWARGQLLYGYTF
TRBV28	CASSSPWSEQFF
TRBV27	CASSFGDRGFYNEQFF
TRBV11-3	CASSPRTTSGRAGEQFF
TRBV23-1	CASSQRFRGRQPQHF
TRBV9	CASSGPGLAGRNEQFF
TRBV5-1	CASRATGRGSLEGYTF
TRBV28	CASSSPGPSEADTQYF
TRBV25-1	CASSERDRAIDTQYF
TRBV28	CASRRPGLPSYEQYF
TRBV6-1	CASRTSTDTQYF
TRBV7-3	CASSPLGRDYEQYF
TRBV4-2	CASSPAGRGNTGELFF
TRBV5-5	CASSSSRGKVVNTEAFF
TRBV30	CAWSALRAGGLYNEQFF
TRBV2	CASKAPQQGDTQYF
TRBV9	CASSAPGQGLGKSPLHF
TRBV30	CAWSEQGLYEQYF
TRBV29-1	CSVIPGTSGFYEQYF
TRBV5-1	CASSLDVGTGQFF
TRBV18	CASSRGEKFYGYTF
TRBV19	CASSIRGSSHQPQHF
TRBV18	CASSPYGVRSNQPQHF
TRBV19	CASSPYLGARPGNTIYF
TRBV7-3	CASSPSPALSTSGRAYNEQFF
TRBV5-1	CASTMQGGVGEQYF
TRBV28	CASSLVVVGGHGWDEQFF
TRBV19	CASSRAGFALENTGELFF
TRBV6-1	CASSLQGSGANVLTF
TRBV6-5	CASSYRRGAYEQYF
TRBV7-9	CASRPGLAGSEQFF
TRBV7-3	CASSRLAGNNEQFF
TRBV29-1	CSVEEKREAFF
TRBV7-2	CASSPGHRVKAFF
TRBV6-5	CASTRAGGTNTEAFF
TRBV7-2	CASSSPLSLAGNNEQFF
TRBV10-3	CAISLRQGAETQYF
TRBV11-2	CASSFTGGRNQPQHF
TRBV5-6	CASSSMSGQITNEKLFF
TRBV10-3	CAIRTGGTEAFF
TRBV5-6	CASSGPGTSLGSYNEQFF
TRBV18	CASSPLGLAGGDEQFF
TRBV7-2	CASTNTGVAPDTQYF
TRBV11-2	CASSRDRVTAFF
TRBV7-9	CASSLMSSNQPQHF
TRBV7-2	CASSAQPGQNTGELFF